Following are 21 T cell receptor beta chains from one sample sequenced in a study of sequential checkpoint blockade in melanoma (dated by TCRdb to between 2018 and 2021). Library preparation used the immunoSEQ multiplex PCR assay. TCRdb re-hosts the immuneACCESS table, in-frame sequences only. Its copies lack some clones; in the studies checked, an unresolved V gene accounts for under half of them, and the cause for the rest is not known. This sample comprises about 2,000 clones, approximately 30% of them detected only once. The ten largest clones add up to about 19% of the sample. What this sample's treatment or condition label stands for: randomized to nivolumab then ipilimumab (arm A) or the reverse (arm B). The source material was tumor tissue (inferred from file names), sampled from a patient given nivolumab and ipilimumab in sequence. The receptors shown here come from a human donor with melanoma.

The chain employs TRBV18 and TRBJ2-5; 8 nucleotides match TRBD1. The trim removed 3 bases at V and 2 bases at J, leaving 5 bases unmatched. This CDR3 spans 15 amino acids. Germline V gene sequence: CDR1 KGHSH, CDR2 LQKENI. The CDR3 sequence is CASSPETGEQETQYF. The CDR3 coding sequence is TGTGCCAGCTCACCCGAGACAGGGGAACAAGAGACCCAGTACTTC.

This chain links TRBV18 with TRBJ1-3, with 7 bases matching TRBD1. Trimming took 4 bases from V and 4 from J; bases not matched to a gene: 7. This CDR3 is built from 15 residues. The germline V gene has CDR1 KGHSH and CDR2 LQKENI. CDR3 in DNA: TGTGCCAGCTCACAAGGGACAGACCTCGGAAACACCATATATTTT. Translation: CASSQGTDLGNTIYF.

This chain connects TRBV18 to TRBJ1-3; D unclear. This CDR3 has 15 residues. Germline values: CDR1 KGHSH, CDR2 LQKENI. V lost 2 bases and J lost 0, with 8 bases in between. The DNA for the CDR3 is TGTGCCAGCTCACCAGGGGAGGGCTCTGGAAACACCATATATTTT. Encoded protein: CASSPGEGSGNTIYF.

In its sample, this clone ranks as medium-sized. This chain joins TRBV11-3 and TRBJ2-1, with 9 positions matching TRBD1. V lost 3 bases, J lost 8 bases, and 11 bases stayed unmatched. The CDR3 is made up of 16 amino acids. Per the germline V gene, CDR1 is SGHNT and CDR2 is YENEEA. The CDR3 reads CASSLGQGMFLYEQFF. Written as DNA, the CDR3 is TGTGCCAGCAGCTTGGGACAGGGAATGTTCCTTTATGAGCAGTTCTTC.

The chain is built from TRBV5-1 and TRBJ2-3; 9 nucleotides agree with TRBD2. Per germline, CDR1 SGHRS and CDR2 YFSETQ. Trimming took 2 bases from V and 4 from J; bases not matched to a gene: 5. The CDR3 covers 15 residues. The CDR3 nucleotides read TGCGCCAGCAGCTTTAGCGGGGGAAATGCAGATACGCAGTATTTT. Amino acids: CASSFSGGNADTQYF.

This sequence joins TRBV19 and TRBJ1-3; a possible D gene is TRBD1 (5 bases). Trimming left V 7 bases short and J 0 bases short, with 13 bases between. The CDR3 is 15 residues long. CDR1 and CDR2 from the germline V gene are LNHDA and SQIVND (reference sequence). The CDR3 is CASIRDGVSGNTIYF. CDR3 nucleotide sequence: TGTGCCAGTATCAGGGATGGAGTCTCTGGAAACACCATATATTTT.

The chain carries TRBV19 and TRBJ1-2; D possibly corresponds to TRBD1 (5 bases). CDR3 size: 15 residues. The V end was cut by 3 bases, the J end by 4 bases, with 15 bases between. Germline V lookup: CDR1 LNHDA, CDR2 SQIVND (reference sequence). CDR3 amino acids: CASSIDRVAGYGYTF. For the CDR3, the DNA is TGTGCCAGTAGTATCGACAGAGTCGCGGGCTATGGCTACACCTTC.

CDR3 protein: CASSLALGRGTEAFF. CDR3 in DNA: TGCGCCAGCAGCTTGGCGTTGGGGCGGGGGACTGAAGCTTTCTTT. This rearrangement joins TRBV5-1 to TRBJ1-1, with D perhaps matching TRBD1 (5 bases). Germline loops: CDR1 SGHRS, CDR2 YFSETQ. This CDR3 has 15 amino acids. Trimming removed 0 bases at V and 5 bases at J, with 14 bases between.

This clone has just a few counts. V gene TRBV6-8 combines with J gene TRBJ1-2; tentative D call: TRBD1 (5 bases). V lost 6 bases, J lost 5 bases, and 16 bases lay in between. The germline gives CDR1 MNHGY, CDR2 SAAAGT. This CDR3 has 14 amino acids. CDR3 DNA sequence: TGTGCCAGCAGCCCCTACCGGGACGGGTATGGCTACACCTTC. Protein: CASSPYRDGYGYTF.

The table lists this clone with a count of one. The chain's CDR3 is CASQISNQPQHF. CDR3 nucleotides: TGTGCCAGCCAAATTAGCAATCAGCCCCAGCATTTT. The chain carries TRBV19 and TRBJ1-5; D unclear. Germline assignment: CDR1 LNHDA and CDR2 SQIVND (reference sequence). V lost 9 bases and J lost 0, with 6 bases in between. There are 12 residues in the CDR3.

The chain is built from TRBV5-1 and TRBJ1-4, with D perhaps TRBD1 (6 bases). CDR1 is SGHRS and CDR2 is YFSETQ in the germline V gene. V gave up 1 base and J gave up 3 bases, with 10 bases separating them. The CDR3 is 15 amino acids. The CDR3, as DNA: TGCGCCAGCAGCTTGTCGGGGGGCCCTAATGAAAAACTGTTTTTT. Translating it yields CASSLSGGPNEKLFF. Supplemented by reference TRBV5-1 and TRBJ1-4, the full variable domain reads KAGVTQTPRYLIKTRGQQVTLSCSPISGHRSVSWYQQTPGQGLQFLFEYFSETQRNKGNFPGRFSGRQFSNSRSEMNVSTLELGDSALYLCASSLSGGPNEKLFFGSGTQLSVL.

This clone is labeled as large. J is TRBJ1-1 and V is TRBV10-3; D call uncertain. Germline V gives CDR1 ENHRY, CDR2 SYGVKD. The CDR3 contains 15 residues. V lost 0 bases to trimming and J lost 1 base, with 9 bases between them. DNA of the CDR3: TGTGCCATCAGTGAGTCGGGCAATTCGAACACTGAAGCTTTCTTT. It codes for CAISESGNSNTEAFF.

The V gene is TRBV11-3, the J gene TRBJ2-1, with 10 bases identical to TRBD2. The CDR3 has 16 amino acids. Germline values: CDR1 SGHNT, CDR2 YENEEA. After removal of 6 bases from V and 4 bases from J, the junction contained 9 bases not matched to a gene. The CDR3 sequence is CASRPLAGGRYNEQFF. CDR3 in DNA: TGTGCCAGCAGACCTTTAGCGGGGGGCCGTTACAATGAGCAGTTCTTC.

There are a few counts of this clone. One end of the junction does not line up with germline, which may come from a read error. V gene TRBV6-8 combines with J gene TRBJ1-5, with 10 bases identical to TRBD1. The CDR3 extends over 14 amino acids. Germline-derived CDR1 and CDR2 are MNHGY and SAAAGT. The CDR3 is CAISGQGDNQPQHF. The CDR3 coding sequence is TGTGCCATCAGTGGACAGGGGGACAATCAGCCCCAGCATTTT.

The J gene is TRBJ2-5, the V gene TRBV18; 13 bases are shared with TRBD2. The germline CDR1 and CDR2 sequences are KGHSH and LQKENI. The CDR3 contains 18 residues. The trim removed 3 bases at V and 0 bases at J, leaving 7 bases unmatched. The DNA for the CDR3 is TGTGCCAGCTCACCCAGACTAGCGGGGGGCAAGTACCAAGAGACCCAGTACTTC. Protein product: CASSPRLAGGKYQETQYF. Full variable domain (rest looked up from reference TRBV18 and TRBJ2-5): NAGVMQNPRHLVRRRGQEARLRCSPMKGHSHVYWYRQLPEEGLKFMVYLQKENIIDESGMPKERFSAEFPKEGPSILRIQQVVRGDSAAYFCASSPRLAGGKYQETQYFGPGTRLLVL.

This clone qualifies as medium-sized. The J gene is TRBJ2-5, the V gene TRBV23-1, with D perhaps TRBD2 (5 bases). TRBV23-1 is an open reading frame whose function is uncertain. Deletions cut 6 bases from V and 3 bases from J, with 11 bases between. The CDR3 spans 13 residues. The CDR3 DNA follows: TGCGCCAGCAGCTTACCGGGGAAAGAGACCCAGTACTTC. Amino acids: CASSLPGKETQYF.

This clone ranks as medium-sized. The chain employs TRBV7-8 and TRBJ2-7; D gene unclear. V was clipped by 0 bases and J by 6 bases, with 9 bases between them. In germline, CDR1 is SGHVS, CDR2 FQNEAQ. The CDR3 spans 13 residues. CDR3 protein: CASSLAPGSEQYF. Written as DNA, the CDR3 is TGTGCCAGCAGCTTAGCGCCGGGTAGCGAGCAGTACTTC.

This clone is categorized as medium-sized (0.01 to 0.1%). The chain recombines TRBV28 with TRBJ1-5; 7 bases map to TRBD1. The J segment lost 6 bases and the V segment lost 5 bases, leaving 10 bases of the junction unmatched. Germline V gene lookup returns CDR1 MDHEN and CDR2 SYDVKM. CDR3 length equals 15 residues. CDR3 protein: CASSASGTEGQPQHF. The DNA of the CDR3 is TGTGCCAGCAGTGCGTCCGGGACAGAGGGTCAGCCCCAGCATTTT.

This clone has just a few counts. The CDR3 region has the DNA TGTGCCAGCTCACTACTAGCGGACTCCTACAATGAGCAGTTCTTC. Translating it yields CASSLLADSYNEQFF. The genes are TRBV18 and TRBJ2-1; 8 nucleotides match TRBD2. This CDR3 contains 15 residues. The trim removed 4 bases at V and 0 bases at J, leaving 2 bases unmatched. Germline values: CDR1 KGHSH, CDR2 LQKENI.

This sequence joins TRBV18 and TRBJ2-5; a possible D gene is TRBD2 (5 bases). The CDR3 contains 14 residues. Trimming cost V 0 bases and J 1 base, with 6 bases left between them. The germline V gene encodes CDR1 KGHSH and CDR2 LQKENI. CDR3 region: CASSPPGSQETQYF. The CDR3 DNA sequence: TGTGCCAGCTCACCACCGGGGAGCCAAGAGACCCAGTACTTC.

A single count supports this clone. J is TRBJ1-6 and V is TRBV18; D might be TRBD1 (6 bases). Germline V gives CDR1 KGHSH, CDR2 LQKENI. Trimming removed 2 bases from V and 6 bases from J, with 14 bases in between. The CDR3 is 16 amino acids. CDR3 in DNA: TGTGCCAGCTCACCAAGTCAAGGGGGTTCTAATTCACCCCTCCACTTT. Its translation: CASSPSQGGSNSPLHF.